The T cell receptor (beta chain) under discussion was sequenced for a study of molecular identifiers for immune sequencing clone quantification. Study results and limitations: Clonotypes topping 20 RNA copies carried over 99% of effector molecules but under 1% of naive ones.

This clonotype was counted only a few times. Its specificity is not known. TCRdb redid the calling of the PCR reads with MiXCR, one entry per CDR3 protein. The data show under 600,000 distinct CDR3 sequences, with 20% to 25% seen just once and 0.65% to 0.95% held by the top ten. The germline CDR1 and CDR2 sequences are SGHRS and YFSETQ. CDR3 length equals 17 residues. The V end was cut by 0 bases, the J end by 4 bases, with 14 bases between. Input material: naive CD8+ T cells from blood, with Jurkat cell RNA spiked in. Noted subset: FACS-sorted CD8+CD4-CCR7+CD45RA+ naive T cells. The chain combines TRBV5-1 with TRBJ1-6; possible D gene TRBD1, 5 bases. The TCR originated in a human donor in good health. Some libraries in this study had Jurkat cell RNA spiked in. The CDR3 sequence is CASSLGDGNRYNSPLHF. As DNA, the CDR3 is TGCGCCAGCAGCTTGGGGGACGGAAACCGTTATAATTCACCCCTCCACTTT.